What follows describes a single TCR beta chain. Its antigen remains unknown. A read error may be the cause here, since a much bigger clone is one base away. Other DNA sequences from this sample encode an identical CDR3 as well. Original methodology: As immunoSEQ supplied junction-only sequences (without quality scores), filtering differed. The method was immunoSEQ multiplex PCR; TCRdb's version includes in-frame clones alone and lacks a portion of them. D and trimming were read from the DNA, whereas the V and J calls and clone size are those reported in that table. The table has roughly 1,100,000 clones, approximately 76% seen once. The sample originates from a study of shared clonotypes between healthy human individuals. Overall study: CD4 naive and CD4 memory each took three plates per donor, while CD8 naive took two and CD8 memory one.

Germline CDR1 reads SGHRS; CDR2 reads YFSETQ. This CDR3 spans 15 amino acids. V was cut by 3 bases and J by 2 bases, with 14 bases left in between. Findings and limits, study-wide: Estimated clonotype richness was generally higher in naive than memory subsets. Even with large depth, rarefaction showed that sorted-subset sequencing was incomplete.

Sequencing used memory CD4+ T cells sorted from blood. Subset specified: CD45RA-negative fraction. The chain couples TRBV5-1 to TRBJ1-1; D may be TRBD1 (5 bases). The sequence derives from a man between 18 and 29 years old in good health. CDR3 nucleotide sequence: TGCGCCAGCAGCTGGGCGGGGCTCGAAAACACTGAAGCTTTCTTT. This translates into CASSWAGLENTEAFF. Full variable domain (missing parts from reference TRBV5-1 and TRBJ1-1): KAGVTQTPRYLIKTRGQQVTLSCSPISGHRSVSWYQQTPGQGLQFLFEYFSETQRNKGNFPGRFSGRQFSNSRSEMNVSTLELGDSALYLCASSWAGLENTEAFFGQGTRLTVV.